The rows below give T cell receptor beta chains drawn from one sample of a study of blood T cells in healthy people across ages. TCRdb re-called the 5' RACE reads through MiXCR, storing one row per CDR3 protein. The data hold some 670,000 distinct CDR3 sequences, with more than 45% observed a single time. The sample taken for sequencing was blood. The receptors were sampled from an elderly woman in good health. Each CDR3 is given with its conserved first and last residue. The order of the fields is V gene, D gene, CDR3 protein. A D gene is named only where the DNA matches it firmly.

>TRBV20-1|NA
CSAPGLKRRLDREETQYF
>TRBV6-5|TRBD2
CASSSTPASGSTDTQYF
>TRBV20-1|NA
CSAIGQSNNSPLHF
>TRBV20-1|NA
CSAQSSFDTEAFF
>TRBV10-3|NA
CAIRQGPDTQYF
>TRBV11-2|NA
CASSLVRGGAGNEQFF
>TRBV7-2|TRBD1
CASSYTGTGGAYEQYF
>TRBV7-9|NA
CASSPPRGFF
>TRBV24-1|NA
CATSDPYSYEQYF
>TRBV20-1|NA
CSARPIRGQNIQYF
>TRBV5-1|TRBD1
CASSLQGWTGYTF
>TRBV6-6|NA
CTTGGAVTDTQYF
>TRBV25-1|NA
CASSELKEAKNIQYF
>TRBV12-3/TRBV12-4|TRBD1
CASGDRGYEQYF